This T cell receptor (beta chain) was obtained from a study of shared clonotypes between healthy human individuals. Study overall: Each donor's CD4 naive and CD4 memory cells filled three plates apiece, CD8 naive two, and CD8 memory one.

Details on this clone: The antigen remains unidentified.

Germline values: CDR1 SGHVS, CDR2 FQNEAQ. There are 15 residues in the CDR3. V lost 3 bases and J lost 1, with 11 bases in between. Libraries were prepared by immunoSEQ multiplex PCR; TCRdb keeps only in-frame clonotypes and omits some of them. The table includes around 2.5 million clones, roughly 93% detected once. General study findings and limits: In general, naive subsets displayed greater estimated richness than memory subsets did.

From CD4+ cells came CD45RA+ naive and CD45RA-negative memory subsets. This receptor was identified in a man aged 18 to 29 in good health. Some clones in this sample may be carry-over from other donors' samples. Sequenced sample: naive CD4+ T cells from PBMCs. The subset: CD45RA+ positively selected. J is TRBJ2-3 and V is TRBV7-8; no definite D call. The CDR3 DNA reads TGTGCCAGCAGCTTCATAGTAGTCCGCACAGATACGCAGTATTTT. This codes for CASSFIVVRTDTQYF. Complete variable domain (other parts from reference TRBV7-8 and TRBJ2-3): GAGVSQSPRYKVAKRGQDVALRCDPISGHVSLFWYQQALGQGPEFLTYFQNEAQLDKSGLPSDRFFAERPEGSVSTLKIQRTQQEDSAVYLCASSFIVVRTDTQYFGPGTRLTVL.